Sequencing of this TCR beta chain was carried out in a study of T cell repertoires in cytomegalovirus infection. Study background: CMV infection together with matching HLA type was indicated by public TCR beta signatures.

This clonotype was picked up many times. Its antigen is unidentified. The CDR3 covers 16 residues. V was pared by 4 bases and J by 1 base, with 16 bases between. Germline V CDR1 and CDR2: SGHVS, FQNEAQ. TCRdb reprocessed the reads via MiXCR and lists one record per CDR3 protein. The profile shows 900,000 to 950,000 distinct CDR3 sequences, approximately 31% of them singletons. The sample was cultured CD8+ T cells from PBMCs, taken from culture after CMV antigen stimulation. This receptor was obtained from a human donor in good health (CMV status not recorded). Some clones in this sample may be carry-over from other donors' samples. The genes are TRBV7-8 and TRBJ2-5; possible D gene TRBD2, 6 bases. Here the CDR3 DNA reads TGTGCCAGCAGCTCCCCTTCACTAGCTTCCCAAGAGACCCAGTACTTC. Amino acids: CASSSPSLASQETQYF.